This T cell receptor (beta chain) was recorded in a study of blood T cell repertoires in COVID-19. Study as a whole: In each case, the material was cDNA or gDNA derived from T cells, B-cell-depleted T cells, or PBMCs.

The V and J ends lost 5 bases and 5 bases respectively, with 15 bases between them. The CDR3 loop spans 15 amino acids. The germline CDR1 and CDR2 sequences are SEHNR and FQNEAQ (reference sequence). The method was immunoSEQ multiplex PCR; TCRdb's version includes in-frame clones alone and lacks a portion of them. The repertoire holds roughly 200,000 clones, with around 84% as singletons. Sequencing was performed on peripheral blood. This chain connects TRBV7-9 to TRBJ1-4; D remains ambiguous. This receptor was obtained from a woman older than 75 with COVID-19, enrolled during active disease. The DNA for the CDR3 is TGTGCCAGCAGCCTTCCCTCGGGAGGAAATGAAAAACTGTTTTTT. It yields the protein CASSLPSGGNEKLFF.